This T cell receptor (beta chain) was found in a study of shared clonotypes between healthy human individuals. Template for every sorted-subset replicate PCR totaled about 0.2 ug DNA, tens of thousands of T cell genomes. Libraries were prepared by immunoSEQ multiplex PCR; TCRdb keeps only in-frame clonotypes and omits some of them. The table shows over 400,000 clones, with roughly 95% occurring only once. Donors comprised only Caucasian adults living in Nashville, Tennessee. General observations from the study: As a rule, naive subsets had a larger estimated richness than memory subsets. Relative to their counterparts shared across all four donors, non-shared clonotypes exhibited diminished generation probabilities.

The CDR3 spans 13 residues. Trimming at V came to 8 bases and at J to 5 bases, leaving 9 bases not matched to a gene. The V gene's germline CDR1 is MNHNY and CDR2 SVGAGI (reference sequence). The sample holds one count of this clone. Antigen specificity is unknown. The TCR comes from a woman aged 30 to 39 in good health. The rearrangement links TRBV6-6 to TRBJ2-7; 7 nucleotides line up with TRBD1. The material sequenced was naive CD4+ T cells sorted from blood. The subset here: CD45RA+ positively selected. The CDR3 region is CASGRDSSHEQYF. CDR3 in DNA: TGTGCCAGCGGACGGGACAGCTCGCACGAGCAGTACTTC.